These T cell receptor beta chains were read from a single sample in a study of T cell responses to AZD1222 COVID-19 vaccine. Produced via immunoSEQ multiplex PCR; TCRdb's table is partial and in-frame only. The sample includes approximately 180,000 clones, roughly 91% of them seen just once. Specimen: peripheral blood, collected 28 days after the second dose of the MenACWY control vaccine. All receptors come from an adult who received the MenACWY meningococcal vaccine as a control. The conserved cysteine and the conserved F or W are not part of the CDR3 here.

V gene,J gene,CDR3 protein
TRBV4-2,TRBJ2-2,ASSQFGTGSTGELF
TRBV4-1,TRBJ1-5,ASSQESRADSNQPQH
TRBV3-1/TRBV3-2,TRBJ1-5,AAGVSNQPQH
TRBV7-9,TRBJ2-3,ASSRRQGRTDTQY
TRBV6-2/TRBV6-3,TRBJ1-2,ASSYDRDFGYT
TRBV12-3/TRBV12-4,TRBJ1-5,ASSLAGSQPQH
TRBV6-5,TRBJ2-7,ASRFGNRVLEQY
TRBV15,TRBJ2-1,ATSRDYARRDSPNEQF
TRBV12-3/TRBV12-4,TRBJ1-1,ASSSTGTTEAF
TRBV7-9,TRBJ1-3,ASSSEGSSGNTIY
TRBV19,TRBJ1-5,ASSMNSGNQPQH
TRBV27,TRBJ2-1,ASSASLAGGRNEQF
TRBV28,TRBJ2-2,ASSPLTGELF
TRBV19,TRBJ2-1,ATPPQF
TRBV7-2,TRBJ2-5,ASSQRGGETQY
TRBV6-1,TRBJ1-2,ASSESGGGYT
TRBV24-1,TRBJ1-6,ATSDFQGSPLH
TRBV18,TRBJ2-5,ASSLTQGKETQY
TRBV6-6,TRBJ1-4,ASSPIGRANEKLF
TRBV28,TRBJ2-7,ASSAGGYEQY
TRBV7-6,TRBJ1-4,ASSSQQGSNEKLF
TRBV7-2,TRBJ1-2,ASSVTAGVDFGYT
TRBV3-1/TRBV3-2,TRBJ2-7,ASSLGWESSYEQY
TRBV19,TRBJ1-1,ASSAPTGGTEAF
TRBV10-1,TRBJ1-5,AMGPEGAICQPQH
TRBV9,TRBJ1-3,ASSVMGGPGNTIY
TRBV5-1,TRBJ1-2,ASSLVPDLDYGYT
TRBV7-8,TRBJ1-1,ASSLEVRGEAF
TRBV7-9,TRBJ2-1,ASSLWMGTSGGHNEQF
TRBV6-5,TRBJ1-5,ASSGGLYREQPQH
TRBV5-1,TRBJ1-2,ASSLEGVDGYT
TRBV5-8,TRBJ1-3,ASGQGTSSGNTIY
TRBV7-8,TRBJ1-5,ASSLAPLGAGNQPQH
TRBV28,TRBJ1-5,ASGSNQPQH
TRBV30,TRBJ1-1,AWSVLSTEAF
TRBV30,TRBJ2-7,AWSAQGSSYEQY
TRBV27,TRBJ2-2,ASSPRTGNTGELF
TRBV5-1,TRBJ2-7,ASSPGGTSSYEQY
TRBV28,TRBJ2-7,ASSLSRVEQY
TRBV5-1,TRBJ1-1,ASSLAGGLLTEAF
TRBV3-1/TRBV3-2,TRBJ1-1,ASSQGGIMNTEAF
TRBV10-3,TRBJ1-1,AISGGTEAF
TRBV19,TRBJ2-5,ASNHTGPGETQY
TRBV6-1,TRBJ1-1,ASSEFRGNTEAF
TRBV19,TRBJ2-1,ASMEGLRNEQF
TRBV27,TRBJ2-5,ASRLAGRGRETQY
TRBV19,TRBJ1-1,ASSTSFLNTEAF
TRBV9,TRBJ2-5,ASSAGADSQETQY
TRBV19,TRBJ1-1,ASKRGPGLYDTEAF